This TCR beta chain originates from a study of spatial heterogeneity in lung cancer. Study results and caveats: The number of expanded tumor alpha and beta chains correlated with mutation number.

The study tagged each TCR cDNA molecule with a unique molecular identifier. Each CDR3 protein gets one entry after TCRdb re-called the 5' RACE reads with MiXCR. The sample yields about 1,500 distinct CDR3 sequences, roughly 8.9% seen once. Sample time point: sample taken at primary tumor resection. The donors, around 72 patients with untreated early-stage non-small cell lung cancer, provided the samples. Without sorting, whole RNA was sequenced from tumor, nontumor lung or frozen PBMC. By share, this clonotype ranks as medium-sized. The antigen remains undetermined. V was shortened by 6 bases and J by 4 bases, with 15 bases between the two germline ends. The V gene's germline CDR1 is MDHEN and CDR2 SYDVKM. There are 14 residues in the CDR3.

The source material was lung tumor tissue, sampled at surgery. The sequence came from a male donor with early-stage non-small cell lung cancer. The chain employs TRBV28 and TRBJ1-2, with a possible D match to TRBD1 (6 bases). CDR3 sequence (DNA): TGTGCCAGCAGCCGGACAGCGGCGGGCTATGGCTACACCTTC. Translation gives CASSRTAAGYGYTF.